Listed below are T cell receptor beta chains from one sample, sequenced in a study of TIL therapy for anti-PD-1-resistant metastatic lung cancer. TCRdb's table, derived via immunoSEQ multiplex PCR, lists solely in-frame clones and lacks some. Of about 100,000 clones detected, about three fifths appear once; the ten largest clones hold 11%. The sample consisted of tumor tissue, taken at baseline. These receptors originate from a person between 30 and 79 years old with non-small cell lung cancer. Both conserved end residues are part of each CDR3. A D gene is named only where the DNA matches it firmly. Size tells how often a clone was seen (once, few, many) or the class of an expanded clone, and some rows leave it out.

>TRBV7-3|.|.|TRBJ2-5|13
CASSSQYKETQYF
TGTGCCAGCAGTTCCCAATATAAAGAGACCCAGTACTTC
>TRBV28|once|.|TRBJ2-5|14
CASSLGQGGRTQYF
TGTGCCAGCAGTTTGGGGCAGGGGGGACGGACCCAGTACTTC
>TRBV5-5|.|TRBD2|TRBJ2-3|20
CASSTGLAGDFIGGTDTQYF
TGTGCCAGCAGCACGGGACTAGCGGGAGACTTTATTGGGGGCACAGATACGCAGTATTTT
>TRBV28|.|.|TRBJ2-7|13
CASTSGWKNEQYF
TGTGCCAGCACCTCGGGTTGGAAGAACGAGCAGTACTTC
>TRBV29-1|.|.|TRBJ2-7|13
CSVLSGIRYEQYF
TGCAGCGTACTCTCAGGGATCAGGTACGAGCAGTACTTC
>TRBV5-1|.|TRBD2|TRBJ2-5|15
CASSPGLAGVETQYF
TGCGCCAGCAGCCCGGGACTAGCGGGGGTAGAGACCCAGTACTTC
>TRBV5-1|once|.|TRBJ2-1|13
CASSRRGDNEQFF
TGCGCCAGCAGCCGACGAGGGGACAATGAGCAGTTCTTC
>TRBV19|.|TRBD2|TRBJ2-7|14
CASTPQAGDYEQYF
TGTGCCAGTACCCCCCAGGCGGGAGACTACGAGCAGTACTTC
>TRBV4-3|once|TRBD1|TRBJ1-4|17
CASSQDLYQGGNEKLFF
TGCGCCAGCAGCCAAGATTTGTATCAGGGGGGAAATGAAAAACTGTTTTTT
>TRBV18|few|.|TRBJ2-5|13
CASSLEYQETQYF
TGTGCCAGCTCCCTAGAGTATCAAGAGACCCAGTACTTC
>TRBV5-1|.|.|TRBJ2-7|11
CASSFGGWDYF
TGCGCCAGCAGCTTTGGGGGCTGGGACTACTTC
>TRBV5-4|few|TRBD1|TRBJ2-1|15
CASSRGQGLNNEQFF
TGTGCCAGCAGCCGGGGACAGGGCTTAAACAATGAGCAGTTCTTC
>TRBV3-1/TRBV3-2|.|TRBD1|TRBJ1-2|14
CASRRTGNPYGYTF
TGTGCCAGCAGACGGACAGGGAATCCGTATGGCTACACCTTC
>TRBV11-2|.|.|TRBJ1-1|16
CASSFRGAEMNTEAFF
TGTGCCAGCAGCTTCAGGGGAGCGGAGATGAACACTGAAGCTTTCTTT
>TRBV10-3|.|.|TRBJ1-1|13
CAISLGLNTEAFF
TGTGCCATCAGTCTGGGGTTGAACACTGAAGCTTTCTTT
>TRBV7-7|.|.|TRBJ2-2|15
CASSLGNANTGELFF
TGTGCCAGCAGCTTAGGGAACGCGAACACCGGGGAGCTGTTTTTT
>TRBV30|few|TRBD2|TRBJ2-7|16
CAWAQPSGGYYYEQYF
TGTGCCTGGGCCCAGCCTAGCGGTGGCTACTACTACGAGCAGTACTTC
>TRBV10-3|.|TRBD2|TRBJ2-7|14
CAISEFAGGYEQYF
TGTGCCATCAGTGAGTTCGCGGGAGGCTACGAGCAGTACTTC
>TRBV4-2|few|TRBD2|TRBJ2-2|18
CASSLRLAGGPTGGELFF
TGTGCCAGCAGCCTGAGACTAGCGGGGGGGCCAACAGGAGGGGAGCTGTTTTTT
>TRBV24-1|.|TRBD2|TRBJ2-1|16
CATSAGLAGGWYEQFF
TGTGCCACCAGCGCCGGACTAGCGGGAGGGTGGTATGAGCAGTTCTTC
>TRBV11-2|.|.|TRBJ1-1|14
CASSLIGGRDEAFF
TGTGCCAGCAGCTTGATCGGTGGGCGGGATGAAGCTTTCTTT
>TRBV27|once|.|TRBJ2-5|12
CASRGLQETQYF
TGTGCCAGCAGGGGACTTCAAGAGACCCAGTACTTC
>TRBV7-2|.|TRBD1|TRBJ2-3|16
CASSQRWTGAGDTQYF
TGTGCCAGCAGCCAGAGGTGGACAGGGGCTGGAGATACGCAGTATTTT
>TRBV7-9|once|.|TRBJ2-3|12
CASSRSTDTQYF
TGTGCCAGCAGCCGAAGCACAGATACGCAGTATTTT
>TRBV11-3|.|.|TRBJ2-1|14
CASSLGGSYNEQFF
TGTGCCAGCAGCTTAGGAGGTTCCTACAATGAGCAGTTCTTC
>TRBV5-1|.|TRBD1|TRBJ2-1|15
CASSLRTGPYNEQFF
TGCGCCAGCAGCCTTAGGACAGGGCCGTACAATGAGCAGTTCTTC
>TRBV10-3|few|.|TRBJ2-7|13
CAIKEQGLGEQYF
TGTGCCATCAAAGAACAAGGGTTAGGAGAGCAGTACTTC
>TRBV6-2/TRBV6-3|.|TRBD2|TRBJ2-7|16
CASSPPASGPSYEQYF
TGTGCCAGCAGTCCCCCGGCTAGCGGCCCTTCCTACGAGCAGTACTTC